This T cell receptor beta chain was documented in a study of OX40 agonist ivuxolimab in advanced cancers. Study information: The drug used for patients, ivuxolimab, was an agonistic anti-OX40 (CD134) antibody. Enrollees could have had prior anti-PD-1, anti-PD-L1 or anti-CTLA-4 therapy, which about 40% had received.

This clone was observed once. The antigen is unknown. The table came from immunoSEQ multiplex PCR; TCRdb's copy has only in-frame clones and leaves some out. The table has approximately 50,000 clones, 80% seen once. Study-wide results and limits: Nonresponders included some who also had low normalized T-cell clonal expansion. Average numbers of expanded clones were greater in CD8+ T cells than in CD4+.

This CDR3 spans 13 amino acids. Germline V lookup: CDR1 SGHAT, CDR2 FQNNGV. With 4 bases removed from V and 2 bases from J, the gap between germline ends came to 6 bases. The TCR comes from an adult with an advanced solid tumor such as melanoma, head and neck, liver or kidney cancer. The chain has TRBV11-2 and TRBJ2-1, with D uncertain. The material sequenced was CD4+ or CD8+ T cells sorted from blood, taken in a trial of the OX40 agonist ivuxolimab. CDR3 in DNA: TGTGCCAGCAGCTCCGGAACCTACAATGAGCAGTTCTTC. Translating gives CASSSGTYNEQFF.